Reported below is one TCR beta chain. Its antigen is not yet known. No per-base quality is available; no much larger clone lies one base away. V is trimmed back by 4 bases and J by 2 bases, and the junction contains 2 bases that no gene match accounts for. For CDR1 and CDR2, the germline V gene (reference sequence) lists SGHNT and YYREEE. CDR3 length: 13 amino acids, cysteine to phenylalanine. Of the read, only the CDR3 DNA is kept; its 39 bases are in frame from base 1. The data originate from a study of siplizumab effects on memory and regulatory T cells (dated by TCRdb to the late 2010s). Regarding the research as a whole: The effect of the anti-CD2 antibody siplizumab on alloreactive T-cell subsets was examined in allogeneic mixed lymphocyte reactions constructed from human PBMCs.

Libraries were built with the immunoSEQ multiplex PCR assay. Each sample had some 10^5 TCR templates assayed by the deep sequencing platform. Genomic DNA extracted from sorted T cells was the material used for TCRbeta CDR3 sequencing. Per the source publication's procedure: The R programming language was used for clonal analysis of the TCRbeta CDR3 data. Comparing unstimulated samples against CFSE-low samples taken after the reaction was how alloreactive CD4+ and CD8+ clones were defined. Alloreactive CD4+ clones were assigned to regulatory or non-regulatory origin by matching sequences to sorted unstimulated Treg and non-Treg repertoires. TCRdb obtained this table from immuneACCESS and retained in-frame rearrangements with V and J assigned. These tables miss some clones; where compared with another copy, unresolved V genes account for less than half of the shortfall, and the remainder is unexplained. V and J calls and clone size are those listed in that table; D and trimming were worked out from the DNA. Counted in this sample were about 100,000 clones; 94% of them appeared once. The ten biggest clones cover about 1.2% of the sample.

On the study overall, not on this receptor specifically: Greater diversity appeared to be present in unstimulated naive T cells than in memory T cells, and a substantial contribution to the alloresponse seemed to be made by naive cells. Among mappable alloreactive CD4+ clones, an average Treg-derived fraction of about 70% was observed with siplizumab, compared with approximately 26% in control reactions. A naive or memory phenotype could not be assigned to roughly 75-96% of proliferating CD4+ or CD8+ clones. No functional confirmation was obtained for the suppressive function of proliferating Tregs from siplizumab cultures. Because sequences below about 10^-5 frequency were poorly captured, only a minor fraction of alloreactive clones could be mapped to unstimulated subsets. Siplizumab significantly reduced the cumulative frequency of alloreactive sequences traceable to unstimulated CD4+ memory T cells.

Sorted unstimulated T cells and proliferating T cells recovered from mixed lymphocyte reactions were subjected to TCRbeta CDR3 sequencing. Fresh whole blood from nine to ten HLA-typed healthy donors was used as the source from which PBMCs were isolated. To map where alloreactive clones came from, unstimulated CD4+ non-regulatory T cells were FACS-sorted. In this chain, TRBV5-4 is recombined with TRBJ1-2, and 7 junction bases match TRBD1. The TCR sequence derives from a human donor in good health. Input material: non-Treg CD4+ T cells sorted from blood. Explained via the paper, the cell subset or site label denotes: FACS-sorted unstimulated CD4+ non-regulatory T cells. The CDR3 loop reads CASSLGQNYGYTF. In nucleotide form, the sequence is TGTGCCAGCAGCCTGGGACAGAACTATGGCTACACCTTC.